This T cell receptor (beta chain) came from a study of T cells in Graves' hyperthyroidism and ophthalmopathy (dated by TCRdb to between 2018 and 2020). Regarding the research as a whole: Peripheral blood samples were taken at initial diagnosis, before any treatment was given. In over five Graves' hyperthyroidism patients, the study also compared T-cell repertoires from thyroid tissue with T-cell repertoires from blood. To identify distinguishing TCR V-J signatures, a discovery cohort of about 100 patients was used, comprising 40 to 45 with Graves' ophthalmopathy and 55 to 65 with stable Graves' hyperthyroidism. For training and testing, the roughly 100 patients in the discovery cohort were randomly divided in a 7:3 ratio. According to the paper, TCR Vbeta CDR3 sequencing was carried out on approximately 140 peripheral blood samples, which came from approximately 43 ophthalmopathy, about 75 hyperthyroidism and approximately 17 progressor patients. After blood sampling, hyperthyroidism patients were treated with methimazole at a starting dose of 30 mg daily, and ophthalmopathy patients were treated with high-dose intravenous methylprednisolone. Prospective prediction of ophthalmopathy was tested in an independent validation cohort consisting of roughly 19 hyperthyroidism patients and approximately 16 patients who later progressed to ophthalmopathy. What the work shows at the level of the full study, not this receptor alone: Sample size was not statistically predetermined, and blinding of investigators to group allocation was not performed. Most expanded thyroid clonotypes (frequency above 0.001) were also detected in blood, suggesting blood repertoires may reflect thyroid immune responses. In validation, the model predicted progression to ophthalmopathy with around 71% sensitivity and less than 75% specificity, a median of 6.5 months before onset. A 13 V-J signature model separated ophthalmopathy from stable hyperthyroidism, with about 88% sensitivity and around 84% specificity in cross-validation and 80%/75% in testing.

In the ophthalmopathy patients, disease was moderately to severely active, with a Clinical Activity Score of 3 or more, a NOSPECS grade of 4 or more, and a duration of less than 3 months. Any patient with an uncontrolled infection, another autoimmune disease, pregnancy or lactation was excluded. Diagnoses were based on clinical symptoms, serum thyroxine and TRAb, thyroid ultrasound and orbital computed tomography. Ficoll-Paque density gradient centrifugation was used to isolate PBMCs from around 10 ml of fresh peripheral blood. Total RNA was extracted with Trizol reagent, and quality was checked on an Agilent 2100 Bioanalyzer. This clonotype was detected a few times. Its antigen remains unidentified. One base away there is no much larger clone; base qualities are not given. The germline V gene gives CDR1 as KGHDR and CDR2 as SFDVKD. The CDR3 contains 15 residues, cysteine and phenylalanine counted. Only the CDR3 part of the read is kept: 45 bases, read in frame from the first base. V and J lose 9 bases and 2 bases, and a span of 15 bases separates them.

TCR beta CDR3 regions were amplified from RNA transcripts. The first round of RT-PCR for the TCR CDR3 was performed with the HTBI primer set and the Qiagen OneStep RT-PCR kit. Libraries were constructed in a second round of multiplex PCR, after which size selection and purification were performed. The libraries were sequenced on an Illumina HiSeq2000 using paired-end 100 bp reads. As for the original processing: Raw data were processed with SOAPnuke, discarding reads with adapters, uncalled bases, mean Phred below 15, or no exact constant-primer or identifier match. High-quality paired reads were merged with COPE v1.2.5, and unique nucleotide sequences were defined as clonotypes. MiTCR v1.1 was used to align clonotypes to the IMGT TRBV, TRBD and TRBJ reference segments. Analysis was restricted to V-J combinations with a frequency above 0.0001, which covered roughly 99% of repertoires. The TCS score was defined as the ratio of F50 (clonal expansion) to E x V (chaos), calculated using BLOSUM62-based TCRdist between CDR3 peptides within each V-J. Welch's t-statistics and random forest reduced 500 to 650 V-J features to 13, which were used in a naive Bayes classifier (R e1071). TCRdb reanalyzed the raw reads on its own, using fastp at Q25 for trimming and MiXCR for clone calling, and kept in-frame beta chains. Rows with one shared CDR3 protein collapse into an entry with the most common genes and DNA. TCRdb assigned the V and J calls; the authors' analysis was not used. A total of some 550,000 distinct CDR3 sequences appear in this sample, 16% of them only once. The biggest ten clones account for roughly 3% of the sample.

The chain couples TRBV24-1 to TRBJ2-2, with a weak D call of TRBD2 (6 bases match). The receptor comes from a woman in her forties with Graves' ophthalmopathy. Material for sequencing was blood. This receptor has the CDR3 CATSPGGENTGELFF. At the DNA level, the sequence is TGTGCCACCTCCCCAGGAGGGGAAAACACCGGGGAGCTGTTTTTT.